This T cell receptor (beta chain) is drawn from a study of a mutant IDH1 vaccine in newly diagnosed glioma. Study as a whole: Vaccines began 4-6 weeks after radiotherapy alone, or with temozolomide cycles. Patients previously underwent radiotherapy, temozolomide, or both, and most underwent both. Study-level points and caveats: No link was apparently found between pseudoprogression and changes in top peripheral T cell clonotypes.

Germline CDR1 and CDR2: MNHNY and SVGAGI (reference sequence). V gave up 6 bases and J gave up 2 bases, with 13 bases separating them. This CDR3 contains 14 residues. As regards this clone: Its antigen is unidentified.

Time point here: week 5, during vaccination. All doses held 300 ug of mutant IDH1 20-mer peptide, with topical imiquimod. TCRdb's table, derived via immunoSEQ multiplex PCR, lists solely in-frame clones and lacks some. The repertoire has roughly 62,000 clones, around 84% of them found once; the top ten carry over 7%. The clonotype originates from a woman between 45 and 65 years old with glioma. V and J are TRBV6-6 and TRBJ2-5; no reliable D call. This specimen was PBMCs, taken from a glioma patient whose treatment included an IDH1 peptide vaccine. CDR3 sequence reads: CASSPRNEQETQYF. In nucleotides, the CDR3 is TGTGCCAGCAGCCCCAGGAATGAGCAAGAGACCCAGTACTTC.